This is a list of T cell receptor beta chains from one sample in a study of shared clonotypes between healthy human individuals. Assay: immunoSEQ multiplex PCR; the TCRdb copy retains only in-frame clones and omits some. This sample carries around 2,000,000 clones, about 95% of them seen once, and the ten largest clones take 0.9% to 1.3%. Sequenced: naive CD8+ T cells sorted from blood. The receptors were sampled from a man between 18 and 35 years old in good health. The CDR3 runs from the conserved cysteine through the conserved F or W. Each record gives: D gene, CDR3 length, V gene, clone size, J gene, CDR3 protein, CDR3 DNA. The D gene is left open where the match is weak. A clone size is listed for some rows: how often the clone was seen (once, few, many), or a class if it is expanded.

d_call: TRBD1
cdr3_length: 14
v_call: TRBV29-1
clone_size: .
j_call: TRBJ2-7
cdr3_aa: CSVQEGAGDYEQYF
cdr3_nt: TGCAGCGTACAAGAGGGGGCAGGGGACTACGAGCAGTACTTC

d_call: .
cdr3_length: 15
v_call: TRBV4-1
clone_size: once
j_call: TRBJ1-1
cdr3_aa: CASSQVTGTNTEAFF
cdr3_nt: TGCGCCAGCAGCCAAGTAACAGGGACGAACACTGAAGCTTTCTTT

d_call: .
cdr3_length: 13
v_call: TRBV6-1
clone_size: .
j_call: TRBJ2-7
cdr3_aa: CASSLTDSYEQYF
cdr3_nt: TGTGCCAGCAGCCTGACAGATTCCTACGAGCAGTACTTC

d_call: .
cdr3_length: 16
v_call: TRBV11-3
clone_size: .
j_call: TRBJ2-2
cdr3_aa: CASSLEMGVNTGELFF
cdr3_nt: TGTGCCAGCAGCTTAGAGATGGGAGTGAACACCGGGGAGCTGTTTTTT

d_call: TRBD1
cdr3_length: 15
v_call: TRBV6-5
clone_size: .
j_call: TRBJ1-1
cdr3_aa: CASSPGQTLNTEAFF
cdr3_nt: TGTGCCAGCAGTCCGGGACAGACCTTGAACACTGAAGCTTTCTTT

d_call: .
cdr3_length: 15
v_call: TRBV19
clone_size: .
j_call: TRBJ1-4
cdr3_aa: CASSLYMHRDEKLFF
cdr3_nt: TGTGCCAGTAGCCTTTATATGCACAGGGATGAAAAACTGTTTTTT

d_call: TRBD2
cdr3_length: 16
v_call: TRBV27
clone_size: .
j_call: TRBJ2-7
cdr3_aa: CASSLSPGSGSSEQYF
cdr3_nt: TGTGCCAGCAGTTTATCCCCGGGGAGCGGGAGTAGCGAGCAGTACTTC

d_call: TRBD2
cdr3_length: 16
v_call: TRBV2
clone_size: .
j_call: TRBJ2-7
cdr3_aa: CASRGTSGRTPYEQYF
cdr3_nt: TGTGCCAGCCGCGGGACTAGCGGGAGGACTCCCTACGAGCAGTACTTC

d_call: .
cdr3_length: 15
v_call: TRBV5-4
clone_size: .
j_call: TRBJ2-2
cdr3_aa: CASSPRPTNTGELFF
cdr3_nt: TGTGCCAGCAGCCCCAGACCAACGAACACCGGGGAGCTGTTTTTT

d_call: .
cdr3_length: 13
v_call: TRBV2
clone_size: .
j_call: TRBJ2-5
cdr3_aa: CASRDSWMETQYF
cdr3_nt: TGTGCCAGCAGGGACTCCTGGATGGAGACCCAGTACTTC

d_call: .
cdr3_length: 12
v_call: TRBV5-4
clone_size: .
j_call: TRBJ2-1
cdr3_aa: CASSLDYNEQFF
cdr3_nt: TGTGCCAGCAGCCTGGATTACAATGAGCAGTTCTTC

d_call: .
cdr3_length: 15
v_call: TRBV6-5
clone_size: .
j_call: TRBJ1-1
cdr3_aa: CASSSPRTGNTEAFF
cdr3_nt: TGTGCCAGCAGCTCTCCTCGGACGGGGAACACTGAAGCTTTCTTT

d_call: .
cdr3_length: 12
v_call: TRBV7-9
clone_size: .
j_call: TRBJ2-2
cdr3_aa: CASSQEKRELFF
cdr3_nt: TGTGCCAGCAGCCAGGAGAAGAGGGAGCTGTTTTTT

d_call: .
cdr3_length: 14
v_call: TRBV14
clone_size: .
j_call: TRBJ2-7
cdr3_aa: CASSGDLAPYEQYF
cdr3_nt: TGTGCCAGCAGCGGGGATCTTGCCCCCTACGAGCAGTACTTC

d_call: TRBD1
cdr3_length: 13
v_call: TRBV14
clone_size: .
j_call: TRBJ2-3
cdr3_aa: CASSLDRGDTQYF
cdr3_nt: TGTGCCAGCAGCCTGGACAGGGGGGATACGCAGTATTTT

d_call: .
cdr3_length: 13
v_call: TRBV29-1
clone_size: .
j_call: TRBJ2-7
cdr3_aa: CSVEGASIYEQYF
cdr3_nt: TGCAGCGTTGAAGGGGCTTCGATCTACGAGCAGTACTTC

d_call: TRBD1
cdr3_length: 14
v_call: TRBV6-6
clone_size: .
j_call: TRBJ1-5
cdr3_aa: CASSFEQGNQPQHF
cdr3_nt: TGTGCCAGCAGTTTCGAACAGGGGAATCAGCCCCAGCATTTT

d_call: .
cdr3_length: 15
v_call: TRBV11-2
clone_size: once
j_call: TRBJ2-1
cdr3_aa: CASSPHPVSYNEQFF
cdr3_nt: TGTGCCAGCAGCCCTCATCCTGTATCCTACAATGAGCAGTTCTTC

d_call: .
cdr3_length: 12
v_call: TRBV7-9
clone_size: .
j_call: TRBJ2-2
cdr3_aa: CASSPRPGELFF
cdr3_nt: TGTGCCAGCAGCCCAAGGCCCGGGGAGCTGTTTTTT

d_call: TRBD1
cdr3_length: 13
v_call: TRBV28
clone_size: .
j_call: TRBJ2-1
cdr3_aa: CASSSTGVVEQFF
cdr3_nt: TGTGCCAGCAGTTCGACAGGGGTAGTTGAGCAGTTCTTC

d_call: TRBD1
cdr3_length: 15
v_call: TRBV4-3
clone_size: .
j_call: TRBJ1-1
cdr3_aa: CASRDGTGGRTEAFF
cdr3_nt: TGCGCCAGCAGGGATGGTACAGGGGGAAGGACTGAAGCTTTCTTT

d_call: TRBD2
cdr3_length: 15
v_call: TRBV4-1
clone_size: .
j_call: TRBJ2-1
cdr3_aa: CASSQVTSGEFEQFF
cdr3_nt: TGCGCCAGCAGCCAAGTTACTAGCGGGGAATTTGAGCAGTTCTTC

d_call: .
cdr3_length: 15
v_call: TRBV11-2
clone_size: once
j_call: TRBJ1-6
cdr3_aa: CASSLDTVVYSPLHF
cdr3_nt: TGTGCCAGCAGCTTAGATACGGTGGTATATTCACCCCTCCACTTT